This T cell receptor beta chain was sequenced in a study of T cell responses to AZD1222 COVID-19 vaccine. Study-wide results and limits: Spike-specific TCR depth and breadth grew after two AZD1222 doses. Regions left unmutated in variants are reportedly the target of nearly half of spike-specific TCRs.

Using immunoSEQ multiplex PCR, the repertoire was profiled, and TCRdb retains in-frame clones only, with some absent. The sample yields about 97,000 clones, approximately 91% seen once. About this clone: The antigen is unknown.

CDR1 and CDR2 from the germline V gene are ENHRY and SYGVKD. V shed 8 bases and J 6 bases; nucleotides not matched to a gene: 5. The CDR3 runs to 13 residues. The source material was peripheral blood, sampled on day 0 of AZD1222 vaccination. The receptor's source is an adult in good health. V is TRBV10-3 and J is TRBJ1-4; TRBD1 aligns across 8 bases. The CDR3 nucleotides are TGTGCCATCTCCAAGACAGGGGATGAAAAACTGTTTTTT. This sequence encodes CAISKTGDEKLFF.